This T cell receptor beta chain originates from a study of blood T cell repertoires in COVID-19. Overall study: Sites across the United States, Italy and Spain contributed samples from acute and convalescent COVID-19. The cDNA or gDNA used as material had been derived from T cells, B-cell-depleted T cells, or PBMCs.

In the authors' methods: It was from reference gene primer amplification that nucleated cell counts were estimated. Here immunoSEQ multiplex PCR was the method, and the copy in TCRdb shows in-frame clones only, minus some. The V and J calls and the clone size are those of that table, but D and trimming were determined from the DNA. The sample shows around 93,000 clones, roughly 82% of them seen only once. The sample comprised peripheral blood. This TCR was sampled from a man aged 80 or over with acute or convalescent COVID-19.

CDR3 region: CASSATTPSSYNEQFF. The CDR3 DNA reads TGCGCCAGCAGCGCAACAACCCCTAGCTCCTACAATGAGCAGTTCTTC. This chain connects TRBV5-1 to TRBJ2-1; D gene ambiguous. CDR1 is SGHRS and CDR2 is YFSETQ in the germline V gene. Trimming left V 4 bases short and J 0 bases short, with 14 bases between. The CDR3 runs 16 residues. The full variable domain, with the rest looked up from reference TRBV5-1 and TRBJ2-1, is KAGVTQTPRYLIKTRGQQVTLSCSPISGHRSVSWYQQTPGQGLQFLFEYFSETQRNKGNFPGRFSGRQFSNSRSEMNVSTLELGDSALYLCASSATTPSSYNEQFFGPGTRLTVL.